This TCR beta chain is drawn from a study of T cells in Graves' hyperthyroidism and ophthalmopathy. Background on the study: Peripheral blood samples were taken at initial diagnosis, prior to any treatment.

General study points: Onset of ophthalmopathy came a median roughly 6 months after the model predicted it. Most clonotypes that expanded in the thyroid above 0.001 also showed up in blood. Researchers report that a 13 V-J model separated ophthalmopathy from stable hyperthyroidism.

The source material, RNA transcripts, was used to amplify TCR beta CDR3 regions. First-round RT-PCR targeting the TCR CDR3 was performed with the HTBI primer set. Each CDR3 protein gets one entry after TCRdb re-called the multiplex PCR reads with MiXCR. The table shows 340,000 or so distinct CDR3 sequences, with roughly 20% occurring only once. In the case of this clonotype: As yet, its antigen is unknown.

Trimming shortened V by 2 bases and J by 2 bases, and 9 bases separated the two germline ends. CDR3 length equals 14 residues. The germline CDR1 and CDR2 sequences are SEHNR and FQNEAQ (reference sequence). This rearrangement joins TRBV7-9 to TRBJ1-2; no firm D call. Sequencing input: blood. The sequence came from a woman in her 50s with Graves' hyperthyroidism. Here the CDR3 reads CASSLPGSNYGYTF. The CDR3 region has the DNA TGTGCCAGCAGCTTACCGGGATCCAACTATGGCTACACCTTC.